This T cell receptor beta chain came from a study of early T cells in non-severe SARS-CoV-2 infection. As part of library construction, unique molecular identifiers were attached to individual cDNA molecules. From the 5' RACE reads, TCRdb called clonotypes with MiXCR, one entry per CDR3 protein. The data contain about 42,000 distinct CDR3 sequences, around 7% of them singletons. This clonotype has more than one count but fewer than ten. Germline V gives CDR1 SEHNR, CDR2 FQNEAQ (reference sequence). Trimming left V 4 bases short and J 7 bases short, with 7 bases between. The CDR3 is 12 residues long. V and J are TRBV7-9 and TRBJ1-4; D might be TRBD1 (5 bases). The clonotype comes from an adult who was a healthcare worker with PCR-confirmed SARS-CoV-2 infection or an uninfected control (not recorded which). Sequencing used whole blood. For the CDR3, the DNA is TGTGCCAGCAGCTCGACAGCTGAAAAACTGTTTTTT. This gives the protein CASSSTAEKLFF. The variable domain in full, completed from reference TRBV7-9 and TRBJ1-4, reads DTGVSQNPRHKITKRGQNVTFRCDPISEHNRLYWYRQTLGQGPEFLTYFQNEAQLEKSRLLSDRFSAERPKGSFSTLEIQRTEQGDSAMYLCASSSTAEKLFFGSGTQLSVL.